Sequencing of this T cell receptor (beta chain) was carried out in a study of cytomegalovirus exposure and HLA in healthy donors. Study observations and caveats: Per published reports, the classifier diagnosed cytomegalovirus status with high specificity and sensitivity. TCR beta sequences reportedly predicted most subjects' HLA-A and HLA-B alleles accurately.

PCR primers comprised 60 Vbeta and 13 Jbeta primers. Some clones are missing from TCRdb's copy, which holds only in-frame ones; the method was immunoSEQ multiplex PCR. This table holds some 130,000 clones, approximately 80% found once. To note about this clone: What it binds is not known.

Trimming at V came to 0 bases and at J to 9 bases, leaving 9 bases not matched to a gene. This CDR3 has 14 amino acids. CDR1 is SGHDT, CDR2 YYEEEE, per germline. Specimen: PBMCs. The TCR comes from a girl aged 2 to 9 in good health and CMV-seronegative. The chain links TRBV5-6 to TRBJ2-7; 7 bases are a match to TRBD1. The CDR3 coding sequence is TGTGCCAGCAGCTTGGGGGACAGTCCCCTGGGGCAGTACTTC. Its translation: CASSLGDSPLGQYF.